Each of the 9 T cell receptor beta chains below was sequenced from the same sample in a study of CD8 T cells in Susac syndrome. Reverse transcription of about 0.5 to 1 ug RNA was carried out with random hexamers. Each CDR3 protein gets one entry after TCRdb re-called the immunoSEQ multiplex PCR reads with MiXCR. The table includes about 150,000 distinct CDR3 sequences, nearly 97% detected once. The source material was CD8+ T cells from PBMCs. The receptors were gathered from a human donor with multiple sclerosis.

The chain is built from TRBV3-1 and TRBJ1-5; 9 bases map to TRBD1. The germline V gene encodes CDR1 LGHDT and CDR2 YNNKEL (reference sequence). The CDR3 sequence is 15 residues long. V dropped 3 bases and J dropped 3; count of bases not matched to a gene: 3. The CDR3 sequence is CASSHGTGYNQPQHF. The CDR3 DNA reads TGTGCCAGCAGCCACGGGACAGGGTACAATCAGCCCCAGCATTTT.

The genes are TRBV9 and TRBJ2-3, with D perhaps TRBD2 (5 bases). Germline V lookup: CDR1 SGDLS, CDR2 YYNGEE. The CDR3 extends over 13 amino acids. Trimming cost V 2 bases and J 5 bases, with 9 bases left between them. The CDR3 DNA sequence: TGTGCCAGCAGCGTTGCTAGCCAAGATACGCAGTATTTT. Residues: CASSVASQDTQYF.

The chain joins TRBV13 to TRBJ2-3, with 8 nucleotides matching TRBD2. Germline assignment: CDR1 PRHDT and CDR2 FYEKMQ (reference sequence). The CDR3 is 15 residues long. The V gene end was trimmed by 2 bases and the J gene end by 5 bases; junction bases not matched to a gene: 6. CDR3 protein: CASSLRGGKIDTQYF. The DNA for the CDR3 is TGTGCCAGCAGCTTACGCGGGGGGAAGATAGATACGCAGTATTTT. Combining the CDR3 with reference TRBV13 and TRBJ2-3 gives the whole variable domain AAGVIQSPRHLIKEKRETATLKCYPIPRHDTVYWYQQGPGQDPQFLISFYEKMQSDKGSIPDRFSAQQFSDYHSELNMSSLELGDSALYFCASSLRGGKIDTQYFGPGTRLTVL.

The chain is built from TRBV2 and TRBJ2-3; 11 bases fit TRBD2. CDR3 size: 16 residues. Germline V gives CDR1 SNHLY, CDR2 FYNNEI. With 6 bases clipped from V and 0 bases from J, the junction kept 5 bases outside the gene matches. CDR3 amino acids: CASSAGLAGSTDTQYF. In DNA form, the CDR3 reads TGTGCCAGCAGCGCTGGACTAGCGGGTAGCACAGATACGCAGTATTTT.

The rearrangement uses TRBV5-1 and TRBJ2-5; D remains unclear. The CDR3 is 13 amino acids. Trimming pared 2 bases from V and 5 bases from J, leaving 10 bases between. Germline loops: CDR1 SGHRS, CDR2 YFSETQ. The CDR3 nucleotides read TGCGCCAGCAGCTTCATGGGTCGGGAGACCCAGTACTTC. Translating it yields CASSFMGRETQYF.

The chain uses TRBV9 and TRBJ1-2; 8 nucleotides match TRBD1. There are 15 residues in the CDR3. V shed 0 bases, J shed 4 bases, and the junction held 5 bases outside the gene matches. Germline-derived CDR1 and CDR2 are SGDLS and YYNGEE. In DNA, the CDR3 is TGTGCCAGCAGCGTAGAGACAGGGGAGGCCTATGGCTACACCTTC. Protein sequence: CASSVETGEAYGYTF.

The chain couples TRBV9 to TRBJ1-5; D is perhaps TRBD1 (6 bases). There are 14 residues in the CDR3. The germline V and J ends were trimmed by 3 bases and 4 bases, with 11 bases remaining between them. Germline CDR1 SGDLS, CDR2 YYNGEE. This CDR3 reads CASSAQGMNQPQHF. The CDR3 DNA follows: TGTGCCAGCAGCGCCCAGGGGATGAATCAGCCCCAGCATTTT.

The V and J genes are TRBV20-1 and TRBJ2-2; tentative D call: TRBD1 (5 bases). The CDR3 consists of 18 residues. Trimming left V 3 bases short and J 6 bases short, with 26 bases between. Germline V gives CDR1 DFQATT, CDR2 SNEGSKA (reference sequence). CDR3 in DNA: TGCAGTGCTAGGCCCTTACCATCAGGGTTTGAGTTTCCCGGGGAGCTGTTTTTT. Encoded protein: CSARPLPSGFEFPGELFF.

This chain joins TRBV9 and TRBJ1-1; no firm D call. Germline V gene lookup returns CDR1 SGDLS and CDR2 YYNGEE. The length of the CDR3 is 18 residues. V was shortened by 4 bases and J by 0 bases, with 22 bases between the two germline ends. CDR3: CASSPYLGMGDMNTEAFF. The CDR3 DNA reads TGTGCCAGCAGCCCTTATTTGGGGATGGGAGACATGAACACTGAAGCTTTCTTT.